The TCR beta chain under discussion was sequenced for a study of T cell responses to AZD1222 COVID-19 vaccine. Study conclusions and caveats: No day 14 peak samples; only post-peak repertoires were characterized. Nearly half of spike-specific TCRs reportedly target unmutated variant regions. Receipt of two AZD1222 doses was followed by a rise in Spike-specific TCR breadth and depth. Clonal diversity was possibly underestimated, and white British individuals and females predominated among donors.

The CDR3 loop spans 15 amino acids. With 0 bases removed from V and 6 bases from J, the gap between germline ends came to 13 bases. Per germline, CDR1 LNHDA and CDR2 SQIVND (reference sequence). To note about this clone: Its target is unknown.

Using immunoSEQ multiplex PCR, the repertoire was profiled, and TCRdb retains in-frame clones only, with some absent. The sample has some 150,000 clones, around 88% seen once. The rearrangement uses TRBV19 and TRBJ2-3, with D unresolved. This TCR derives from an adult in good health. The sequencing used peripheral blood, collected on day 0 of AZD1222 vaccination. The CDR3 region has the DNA TGTGCCAGTAGTATAGATTTCCAGGATGGGGATACGCAGTATTTT. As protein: CASSIDFQDGDTQYF.